This is a list of T cell receptor beta chains from one sample in a study of blood T cell repertoires in COVID-19. Sequenced by immunoSEQ multiplex PCR; TCRdb stores in-frame clones only, minus some. The table records approximately 500,000 clones, approximately 85% of them present only once. Sequencing input: peripheral blood. The receptors stem from a human donor in a cohort sampled during active COVID-19. Each CDR3 is given with its conserved first and last residue. D genes are given only for firm matches. The size entry is marked missing in some rows and otherwise reads once, few, many or a size class.

v_call: TRBV5-6
j_call: TRBJ1-1
d_call: NA
cdr3_length: 16
clone_size: NA
cdr3_aa: CASSFESFELNTEAFF
cdr3_nt: TGTGCCAGCAGCTTTGAAAGCTTTGAATTGAACACTGAAGCTTTCTTT

v_call: TRBV7-3
j_call: TRBJ2-2
d_call: NA
cdr3_length: 19
clone_size: NA
cdr3_aa: CASSLYAPRAQGSTGELFF
cdr3_nt: TGTGCCAGCAGCTTGTACGCCCCCCGAGCACAGGGTAGCACCGGGGAGCTGTTTTTT

v_call: TRBV15
j_call: TRBJ2-5
d_call: NA
cdr3_length: 17
clone_size: NA
cdr3_aa: CATSRSPRGWGQETQYF
cdr3_nt: TGTGCCACCAGCAGATCCCCGCGCGGGTGGGGTCAAGAGACCCAGTACTTC

v_call: TRBV5-1
j_call: TRBJ1-2
d_call: NA
cdr3_length: 15
clone_size: few
cdr3_aa: CASSLVPGPDYGYTF
cdr3_nt: TGCGCCAGCAGCTTGGTACCAGGGCCTGATTATGGCTACACCTTC

v_call: TRBV7-2
j_call: TRBJ2-7
d_call: TRBD2
cdr3_length: 17
clone_size: NA
cdr3_aa: CASSLGLAGGPSNEQYF
cdr3_nt: TGTGCCAGCAGCTTAGGACTAGCGGGAGGGCCTTCCAACGAGCAGTACTTC

v_call: TRBV3-1/TRBV3-2
j_call: TRBJ1-5
d_call: NA
cdr3_length: 15
clone_size: NA
cdr3_aa: CASSQDLSSNQPQHF
cdr3_nt: TGTGCCAGCAGCCAAGATCTGAGTAGCAATCAGCCCCAGCATTTT

v_call: TRBV5-1
j_call: TRBJ1-2
d_call: NA
cdr3_length: 15
clone_size: NA
cdr3_aa: CASSLSVQGLDGYTF
cdr3_nt: TGCGCCAGCAGCTTGTCCGTACAGGGATTGGATGGCTACACCTTC

v_call: TRBV4-1
j_call: TRBJ2-1
d_call: TRBD2
cdr3_length: 16
clone_size: NA
cdr3_aa: CASSQPGLAGALQQFF
cdr3_nt: TGCGCCAGCAGCCAACCGGGACTAGCGGGAGCATTGCAGCAGTTCTTC

v_call: TRBV7-3
j_call: TRBJ1-5
d_call: NA
cdr3_length: 15
clone_size: NA
cdr3_aa: CASSLDGSDYQPQHF
cdr3_nt: TGTGCCAGCAGCTTAGATGGATCAGACTATCAGCCCCAGCATTTT

v_call: TRBV4-3
j_call: TRBJ1-1
d_call: NA
cdr3_length: 15
clone_size: NA
cdr3_aa: CASSHPGGRNTEAFF
cdr3_nt: TGCGCCAGCAGCCACCCGGGAGGTAGGAACACTGAAGCTTTCTTT

v_call: TRBV11-2
j_call: TRBJ1-2
d_call: TRBD1
cdr3_length: 13
clone_size: NA
cdr3_aa: CASSLGQGYGYTF
cdr3_nt: TGTGCCAGCAGCTTAGGACAGGGTTATGGCTACACCTTC

v_call: TRBV15
j_call: TRBJ1-1
d_call: NA
cdr3_length: 14
clone_size: once
cdr3_aa: CATSREQGATEAFF
cdr3_nt: TGTGCCACCAGCAGAGAACAGGGAGCCACTGAAGCTTTCTTT

v_call: TRBV19
j_call: TRBJ1-5
d_call: NA
cdr3_length: 15
clone_size: NA
cdr3_aa: CASSPGARDRGAQHF
cdr3_nt: TGTGCCAGTAGCCCTGGGGCCAGGGACCGGGGGGCCCAGCATTTT

v_call: TRBV6-2/TRBV6-3
j_call: TRBJ2-3
d_call: NA
cdr3_length: 12
clone_size: NA
cdr3_aa: CASSRLADTQYF
cdr3_nt: TGTGCCAGCAGTAGATTAGCAGATACGCAGTATTTT

v_call: TRBV30
j_call: TRBJ1-3
d_call: NA
cdr3_length: 16
clone_size: NA
cdr3_aa: CAWSVNTPISGNTIYF
cdr3_nt: TGTGCCTGGAGTGTAAACACCCCAATTTCTGGAAACACCATATATTTT

v_call: TRBV19
j_call: TRBJ1-4
d_call: TRBD1
cdr3_length: 16
clone_size: once
cdr3_aa: CASSIPGGKTNEKLFF
cdr3_nt: TGTGCCAGTAGTATCCCAGGGGGCAAAACTAATGAAAAACTGTTTTTT

v_call: TRBV29-1
j_call: TRBJ2-7
d_call: TRBD1
cdr3_length: 14
clone_size: NA
cdr3_aa: CSVDFGQGGYEQYF
cdr3_nt: TGCAGCGTTGACTTTGGACAGGGGGGATACGAGCAGTACTTC

v_call: TRBV10-3
j_call: TRBJ2-2
d_call: TRBD2
cdr3_length: 14
clone_size: NA
cdr3_aa: CAISAGSGTGELFF
cdr3_nt: TGTGCCATCAGTGCAGGTAGCGGGACCGGGGAGCTGTTTTTT

v_call: TRBV19
j_call: TRBJ1-3
d_call: TRBD1
cdr3_length: 14
clone_size: NA
cdr3_aa: CASSGQGAGNTIYF
cdr3_nt: TGTGCCAGTAGTGGACAGGGGGCTGGAAACACCATATATTTT

v_call: TRBV9
j_call: TRBJ1-2
d_call: NA
cdr3_length: 18
clone_size: few
cdr3_aa: CASSVAPLGGETLYGYTF
cdr3_nt: TGTGCCAGCAGCGTAGCCCCCCTCGGCGGCGAGACTTTATATGGCTACACCTTC

v_call: TRBV3-1/TRBV3-2
j_call: TRBJ2-7
d_call: NA
cdr3_length: 11
clone_size: NA
cdr3_aa: CASSLIHEQYF
cdr3_nt: TGTGCCAGCAGCCTTATCCACGAGCAGTACTTC

v_call: TRBV18
j_call: TRBJ1-1
d_call: NA
cdr3_length: 16
clone_size: once
cdr3_aa: CASSPTEETRNTEAFF
cdr3_nt: TGTGCCAGCTCACCAACGGAGGAGACGCGGAACACTGAAGCTTTCTTT

v_call: TRBV19
j_call: TRBJ2-1
d_call: TRBD2
cdr3_length: 16
clone_size: once
cdr3_aa: CASRTNSGSSYNEQFF
cdr3_nt: TGTGCCAGTAGAACGAATAGCGGGAGCTCCTACAATGAGCAGTTCTTC

v_call: TRBV15
j_call: TRBJ2-7
d_call: TRBD2
cdr3_length: 15
clone_size: once
cdr3_aa: CATSRDETSGYEQYF
cdr3_nt: TGTGCCACCAGCAGAGATGAGACTAGCGGATACGAGCAGTACTTC

v_call: TRBV19
j_call: TRBJ1-1
d_call: TRBD1
cdr3_length: 15
clone_size: NA
cdr3_aa: CASSIVGQKNTEAFF
cdr3_nt: TGTGCCAGTAGTATAGTGGGACAGAAGAACACTGAAGCTTTCTTT

v_call: TRBV19
j_call: TRBJ2-2
d_call: NA
cdr3_length: 16
clone_size: NA
cdr3_aa: CASSKGFSLNTGELFF
cdr3_nt: TGTGCCAGTAGTAAGGGGTTCTCCCTTAACACCGGGGAGCTGTTTTTT

v_call: TRBV20-1
j_call: TRBJ2-7
d_call: TRBD2
cdr3_length: 15
clone_size: NA
cdr3_aa: CSASASSGRAHEQYF
cdr3_nt: TGCAGTGCTAGTGCCTCTAGCGGGAGAGCCCACGAGCAGTACTTC

v_call: TRBV10-3
j_call: TRBJ2-1
d_call: TRBD2
cdr3_length: 14
clone_size: NA
cdr3_aa: CAIASGSSYNEQFF
cdr3_nt: TGTGCCATCGCTAGCGGGAGTTCCTACAATGAGCAGTTCTTC

v_call: TRBV4-1
j_call: TRBJ2-2
d_call: TRBD1
cdr3_length: 17
clone_size: once
cdr3_aa: CASSQRTGRTDTGELFF
cdr3_nt: TGCGCCAGCAGCCAAAGGACAGGGAGGACGGACACCGGGGAGCTGTTTTTT

v_call: TRBV19
j_call: TRBJ1-2
d_call: TRBD1
cdr3_length: 14
clone_size: NA
cdr3_aa: CASSMTGTSRGYTF
cdr3_nt: TGTGCCAGTAGTATGACAGGGACTTCGCGTGGCTACACCTTC

v_call: TRBV7-9
j_call: TRBJ2-5
d_call: TRBD1
cdr3_length: 18
clone_size: NA
cdr3_aa: CASSLIRAGGGVEETQYF
cdr3_nt: TGTGCCAGCAGCTTAATAAGGGCAGGGGGCGGTGTTGAAGAGACCCAGTACTTC

v_call: TRBV28
j_call: TRBJ1-3
d_call: NA
cdr3_length: 10
clone_size: NA
cdr3_aa: CAAGGNTIYF
cdr3_nt: TGTGCCGCGGGGGGCAACACCATATATTTT

v_call: TRBV28
j_call: TRBJ1-2
d_call: NA
cdr3_length: 15
clone_size: few
cdr3_aa: CASSSLIQYNYGYTF
cdr3_nt: TGTGCCAGCAGTTCCTTAATACAGTATAACTATGGCTACACCTTC

v_call: TRBV28
j_call: TRBJ1-5
d_call: NA
cdr3_length: 12
clone_size: NA
cdr3_aa: CASSLGVQPQHF
cdr3_nt: TGTGCCAGCAGTTTAGGAGTTCAGCCCCAGCATTTT

v_call: TRBV28
j_call: TRBJ1-1
d_call: TRBD1
cdr3_length: 16
clone_size: NA
cdr3_aa: CASSRPGQGGNTEAFF
cdr3_nt: TGTGCCAGCAGTCGTCCGGGACAGGGGGGGAACACTGAAGCTTTCTTT

v_call: TRBV30
j_call: TRBJ2-3
d_call: TRBD2
cdr3_length: 18
clone_size: NA
cdr3_aa: CAWSLGLAGSLSSDTQYF
cdr3_nt: TGTGCCTGGAGTCTGGGACTAGCGGGTAGTCTAAGCTCAGATACGCAGTATTTT

v_call: TRBV11-3
j_call: TRBJ2-7
d_call: NA
cdr3_length: 13
clone_size: NA
cdr3_aa: CASRQGSGYEQYF
cdr3_nt: TGTGCCAGCCGGCAGGGCAGTGGCTACGAGCAGTACTTC

v_call: TRBV30
j_call: TRBJ2-5
d_call: TRBD1
cdr3_length: 15
clone_size: NA
cdr3_aa: CAWTRGGTGEETQYF
cdr3_nt: TGTGCCTGGACCCGGGGCGGGACAGGGGAAGAGACCCAGTACTTC

v_call: TRBV29-1
j_call: TRBJ1-1
d_call: NA
cdr3_length: 15
clone_size: once
cdr3_aa: CSVEDRTVLNTEAFF
cdr3_nt: TGCAGCGTTGAAGACCGGACAGTGCTGAACACTGAAGCTTTCTTT

v_call: TRBV10-3
j_call: TRBJ2-5
d_call: TRBD2
cdr3_length: 16
clone_size: NA
cdr3_aa: CAIRGSTSGSSETQYF
cdr3_nt: TGTGCCATCAGGGGATCGACTAGCGGGAGTTCGGAGACCCAGTACTTC